Presented here are 25 T cell receptor beta chains from one specimen sequenced in a study of shared clonotypes between healthy human individuals. Positive CCR7 selection of CD45RO-negative cells yielded the naive CD8 cells, and terminally differentiated effector memory CD45RA+ cells were excluded. Sequencing was performed with immunoSEQ multiplex PCR; in TCRdb, only in-frame clones are kept and a portion is missing. The data hold around 1.9 million clones, with around 93% observed a single time. Sequencing input: naive CD8+ T cells from PBMCs. The source is a man aged 18 to 35 in good health. Some clones in this sample may be carry-over from other donors' samples.

The chain couples TRBV15 to TRBJ2-2; D gene ambiguous. CDR1 is LNHNV and CDR2 is YYDKDF in the germline V gene (reference sequence). V was clipped by 4 bases and J by 6 bases, with 9 bases between them. The CDR3 covers 13 residues. CDR3 sequence (DNA): TGTGCCACCAGCACAACCCTATCCGGGGAGCTGTTTTTT. Translating it yields CATSTTLSGELFF.

The chain joins TRBV7-9 to TRBJ2-2, with TRBD2 matching over 11 bases. Germline V lookup: CDR1 SEHNR, CDR2 FQNEAQ (reference sequence). The CDR3 extends over 16 amino acids. V shed 4 bases and J 1 base; nucleotides not matched to a gene: 2. CDR3 in amino acids: CASSSGLAGNTGELFF. The CDR3 bases are TGTGCCAGCAGCTCCGGACTAGCGGGGAACACCGGGGAGCTGTTTTTT.

This chain links TRBV13 with TRBJ2-1, with a possible D match to TRBD2 (5 bases). The CDR3 loop spans 13 amino acids. Trimming removed 3 bases at V and 4 bases at J, with 7 bases between. Germline V gene data show CDR1 as PRHDT and CDR2 as FYEKMQ (reference sequence). The CDR3 DNA follows: TGTGCCAGCAGCTTTGGGAGTTACAATGAGCAGTTCTTC. Translating gives CASSFGSYNEQFF.

V gene TRBV5-1 combines with J gene TRBJ1-4, with 8 bases fitting TRBD1. With V trimmed by 2 bases and J by 8 bases, 8 bases remained unmatched. This CDR3 is built from 15 residues. Germline V gene lookup returns CDR1 SGHRS and CDR2 YFSETQ. The CDR3: CASSLQQGGQEKLFF. CDR3 bases: TGCGCCAGCAGCTTACAACAGGGGGGTCAAGAAAAACTGTTTTTT.

The rearrangement joins TRBV4-1 to TRBJ1-3; D might be TRBD1 (5 bases). Per the germline V gene, CDR1 is MGHRA and CDR2 is YSYEKL. Trimming left V 0 bases short and J 1 base short, with 19 bases between. The CDR3 has 19 amino acids. As DNA, the CDR3 is TGCGCCAGCAGCCAAGATGAACCAGGACTCAGGGAGTCTGGAAACACCATATATTTT. This translates into CASSQDEPGLRESGNTIYF.

This chain uses TRBV21-1 with TRBJ1-2; the table's TRBD1 call for D was not verified on the DNA. TRBV21-1 is given as a pseudogene. The CDR3 covers 13 residues. CDR3 nucleotide sequence: TGTGCCAGCAGCTCACCAGGGGGCCGTGGCTACACCTTC. Translation: CASSSPGGRGYTF.

The chain employs TRBV29-1 and TRBJ2-7; 9 nucleotides align to TRBD1. The V gene's germline CDR1 is SQVTM and CDR2 ANQGSEA. Trimming removed 7 bases from V and 11 bases from J; junction bases left unmatched: 9. The CDR3 is 11 residues long. The chain's CDR3 is CSGLSDRGKYF. The CDR3 DNA is TGCAGCGGCCTATCGGACAGGGGAAAGTACTTC.

The rearrangement uses TRBV27 and TRBJ2-2; D may be TRBD1 (6 bases). Trimming shortened V by 3 bases and J by 7 bases, and 12 bases separated the two germline ends. CDR3 length: 14 residues. From germline, CDR1 is MNHEY and CDR2 SMNVEV (reference sequence). CDR3 loop: CASSLWGLGGELFF. CDR3 bases: TGTGCCAGCAGTTTGTGGGGGCTTGGCGGGGAGCTGTTTTTT.

A remark on this clone: Other nucleotide sequences in the sample specify the same CDR3. This rearrangement joins TRBV5-1 to TRBJ1-2; D is uncertain. CDR3 length: 11 residues. Deletions cut 2 bases from V and 8 bases from J, with 7 bases between. The germline gives CDR1 SGHRS, CDR2 YFSETQ. The CDR3 reads CASSFQGGYTF. For the CDR3, the DNA is TGCGCCAGCAGCTTCCAAGGAGGCTACACCTTC.

The chain carries TRBV19 and TRBJ2-1; the match to TRBD2 covers 12 bases. V was clipped by 9 bases and J by 6 bases; unmatched bases: 12. The CDR3 spans 16 residues. The germline V gene has CDR1 LNHDA and CDR2 SQIVND (reference sequence). Here the CDR3 DNA reads TGTGCCAGCCGCGATCGGACTAGCGGGGAGGGCAATGAGCAGTTCTTC. This gives the protein CASRDRTSGEGNEQFF.

The chain has TRBV5-6 and TRBJ1-1, with D perhaps matching TRBD1 (5 bases). The germline V gene encodes CDR1 SGHDT and CDR2 YYEEEE. The CDR3 length is 18 residues. With 0 bases removed from V and 4 bases from J, the gap between germline ends came to 22 bases. In nucleotides, the CDR3 is TGTGCCAGCAGCTTGGAGCGGCAGAGACTAAGGGGCGTCACTGAAGCTTTCTTT. Its protein is CASSLERQRLRGVTEAFF.

This sequence joins TRBV4-1 and TRBJ1-5; D call uncertain. The germline V gene has CDR1 MGHRA and CDR2 YSYEKL. The CDR3 contains 13 residues. Deletions cut 0 bases from V and 6 bases from J, with 6 bases between. CDR3 sequence: CASSQDRVQPQHF. The CDR3 bases are TGCGCCAGCAGCCAAGATCGGGTTCAGCCCCAGCATTTT.

This chain uses TRBV19 with TRBJ2-7; 7 bases fit TRBD1. With 7 bases clipped from V and 6 bases from J, the junction kept 9 bases outside the gene matches. This CDR3 contains 13 residues. Looked up from germline, CDR1 is LNHDA and CDR2 is SQIVND (reference sequence). In DNA form, the CDR3 reads TGTGCCAGTACCTCCGACAGGGCCAGCGAGCAGTACTTC. Its protein product is CASTSDRASEQYF. Filled out from reference TRBV19 and TRBJ2-7, the complete variable domain reads DGGITQSPKYLFRKEGQNVTLSCEQNLNHDAMYWYRQDPGQGLRLIYYSQIVNDFQKGDIAEGYSVSREKKESFPLTVTSAQKNPTAFYLCASTSDRASEQYFGPGTRLTVT.

This clone was detected once. The chain carries TRBV9 and TRBJ2-1; 10 bases line up with TRBD2. V was pared by 4 bases and J by 7 bases, with 11 bases of the junction left unmatched. The CDR3 is made up of 16 amino acids. Germline-derived CDR1 and CDR2 are SGDLS and YYNGEE. As DNA, the CDR3 is TGTGCCAGCAGCCCACCCCCTAGCGGGAGTAGGAATGAGCAGTTCTTC. Protein: CASSPPPSGSRNEQFF.

V is TRBV27 and J is TRBJ2-1; TRBD2 matches at 8 bases. With 4 bases clipped from V and 3 bases from J, the junction kept 8 bases outside the gene matches. Per germline, CDR1 MNHEY and CDR2 SMNVEV (reference sequence). The CDR3 covers 16 residues. CDR3 protein: CASSSSAGDRYNEQFF. DNA for the CDR3: TGTGCCAGCAGTTCCTCAGCGGGAGATCGCTACAATGAGCAGTTCTTC.

Comment on this clone: The sample contains more than one DNA sequence encoding this CDR3. The chain is built from TRBV4-3 and TRBJ2-1; D is uncertain. Per the germline V gene, CDR1 is LGHNA and CDR2 is YSLEER. The CDR3 loop spans 15 amino acids. V was clipped by 0 bases and J by 2 bases, with 8 bases between them. CDR3 protein: CASSQDTAAYNEQFF. The CDR3 nucleotides read TGCGCCAGCAGCCAAGATACGGCAGCCTACAATGAGCAGTTCTTC.

The chain has TRBV5-5 and TRBJ2-7, with 9 bases matching TRBD1. CDR1 is SGHKS and CDR2 is YYEKEE in the germline V gene (reference sequence). V gave up 1 base and J gave up 1 base; unmatched junction bases: 12. CDR3 length: 18 residues. The CDR3 coding sequence is TGTGCCAGCAGCTTGTCAGCAGTACGACAGGGGGAATCCTACGAGCAGTACTTC. It translates to CASSLSAVRQGESYEQYF.

V gene TRBV5-5 combines with J gene TRBJ1-5; 7 nucleotides align to TRBD1. Per germline, CDR1 SGHKS and CDR2 YYEKEE (reference sequence). The CDR3 consists of 13 residues. V gave up 4 bases and J gave up 10 bases; unmatched junction bases: 8. CDR3 DNA: TGTGCCAGCAGCCCGACAGGGACCCAACCCCAGCATTTT. Protein: CASSPTGTQPQHF.

The chain links TRBV11-1 to TRBJ1-1; TRBD1 matches at 7 bases. The germline gives CDR1 SGHAT, CDR2 FQDESV (reference sequence). This CDR3 spans 15 amino acids. V was clipped by 1 base and J by 1 base; unmatched bases: 3. The CDR3 sequence is CASSLDRGWNTEAFF. CDR3 nucleotides: TGTGCCAGCAGCTTAGACAGGGGATGGAACACTGAAGCTTTCTTT.

V usage is TRBV27 and J usage is TRBJ2-2, with TRBD2 matching over 8 bases. The V and J ends lost 4 bases and 6 bases, in that order; junction bases with no gene match: 25. This CDR3 region has 21 residues. Germline-derived CDR1 and CDR2 are MNHEY and SMNVEV (reference sequence). The CDR3 here is CASSSTNIRTSIISWSGELFF. CDR3 sequence (DNA): TGTGCCAGCAGTTCCACCAACATAAGGACTAGCATAATATCGTGGTCCGGGGAGCTGTTTTTT.

The gene calls are TRBV7-2 and TRBJ2-7; D not resolved. The CDR3 sequence is 13 residues long. Trimming removed 3 bases from V and 4 bases from J, with 10 bases in between. CDR1 is SGHTA, CDR2 FQGNSA, per germline. The DNA for the CDR3 is TGTGCCAGCAGCTTGGGTCCCGTATACGAGCAGTACTTC. This translates into CASSLGPVYEQYF.

The rearrangement joins TRBV28 to TRBJ1-1, with 8 bases lining up with TRBD1. CDR1 is MDHEN and CDR2 is SYDVKM in the germline V gene. The CDR3 is 14 amino acids. Trimming took 5 bases from V and 2 from J; bases not matched to a gene: 4. CDR3 amino acids: CASSRDRINTEAFF. In DNA, the CDR3 is TGTGCCAGCAGTCGGGACAGGATTAACACTGAAGCTTTCTTT.

The chain links TRBV19 to TRBJ2-7, with D tentatively TRBD1 (5 bases). Germline CDR1 reads LNHDA; CDR2 reads SQIVND (reference sequence). Trimming pared 2 bases from V and 3 bases from J, leaving 8 bases between. CDR3 size: 13 residues. CDR3 DNA sequence: TGTGCCAGTAGTATAAAAGGGGACTACGAGCAGTACTTC. Translated: CASSIKGDYEQYF.

In nucleotides, the CDR3 is TGTGCCAGCAGTGAAGGAGTAGCGGGAGCCATGGATACGCAGTATTTT. It specifies CASSEGVAGAMDTQYF. The chain joins TRBV2 to TRBJ2-3, with TRBD2 matching 9 bases. The CDR3 length is 16 residues. Germline CDR1 reads SNHLY; CDR2 reads FYNNEI. V lost 1 base, J lost 6 bases, and 8 bases stayed unmatched. The entire variable domain, with the rest obtained from reference TRBV2 and TRBJ2-3, is as follows: EPEVTQTPSHQVTQMGQEVILRCVPISNHLYFYWYRQILGQKVEFLVSFYNNEISEKSEIFDDQFSVERPDGSNFTLKIRSTKLEDSAMYFCASSEGVAGAMDTQYFGPGTRLTVL.

J is TRBJ2-7 and V is TRBV6-6; D might be TRBD2 (5 bases). Germline CDR1 is MNHNY and CDR2 is SVGAGI (reference sequence). Between the trimmed V and J ends, which lost 0 bases and 5 bases, there was a span of 14 bases. The CDR3 length is 15 residues. The CDR3, as DNA: TGTGCCAGCAGTTACTCAGGCGAGGGCTGGGACGAGCAGTACTTC. This encodes CASSYSGEGWDEQYF.